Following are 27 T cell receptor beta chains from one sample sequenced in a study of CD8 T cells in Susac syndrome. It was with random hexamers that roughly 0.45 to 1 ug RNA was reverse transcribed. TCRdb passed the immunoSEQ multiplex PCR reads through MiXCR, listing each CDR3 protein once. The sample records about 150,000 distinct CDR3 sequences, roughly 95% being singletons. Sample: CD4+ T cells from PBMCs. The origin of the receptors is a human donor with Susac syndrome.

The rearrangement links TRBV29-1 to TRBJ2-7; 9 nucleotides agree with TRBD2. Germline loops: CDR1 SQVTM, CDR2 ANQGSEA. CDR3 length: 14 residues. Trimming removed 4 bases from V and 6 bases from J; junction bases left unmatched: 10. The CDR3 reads CSVAWRGGPGEQYF. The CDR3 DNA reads TGCAGCGTTGCGTGGCGGGGGGGCCCGGGCGAGCAGTACTTC.

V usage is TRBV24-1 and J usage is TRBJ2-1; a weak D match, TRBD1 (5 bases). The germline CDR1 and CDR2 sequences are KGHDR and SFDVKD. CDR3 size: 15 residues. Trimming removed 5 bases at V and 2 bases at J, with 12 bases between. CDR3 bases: TGTGCCACCAGTGCCGGTGGGGCTCCCTACAATGAGCAGTTCTTC. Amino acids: CATSAGGAPYNEQFF.

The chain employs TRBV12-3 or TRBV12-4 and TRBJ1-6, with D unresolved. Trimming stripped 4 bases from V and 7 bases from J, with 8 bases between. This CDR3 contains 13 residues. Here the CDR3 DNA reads TGTGCCAGCAGTTCGGCAGTGAATTCACCCCTCCACTTT. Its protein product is CASSSAVNSPLHF.

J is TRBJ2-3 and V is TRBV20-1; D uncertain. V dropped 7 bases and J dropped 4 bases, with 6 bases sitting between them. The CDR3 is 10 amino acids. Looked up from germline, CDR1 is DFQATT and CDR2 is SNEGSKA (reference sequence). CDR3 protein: CSGDPDTQYF. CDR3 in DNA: TGCAGTGGAGACCCAGATACGCAGTATTTT.

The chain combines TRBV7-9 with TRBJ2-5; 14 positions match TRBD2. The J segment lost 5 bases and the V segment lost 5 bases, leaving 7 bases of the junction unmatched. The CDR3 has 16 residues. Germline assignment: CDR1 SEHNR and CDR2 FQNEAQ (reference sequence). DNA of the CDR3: TGTGCCAGCAGCCTCGGACTAGCGGGGGGCCGGGAGACCCAGTACTTC. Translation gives CASSLGLAGGRETQYF.

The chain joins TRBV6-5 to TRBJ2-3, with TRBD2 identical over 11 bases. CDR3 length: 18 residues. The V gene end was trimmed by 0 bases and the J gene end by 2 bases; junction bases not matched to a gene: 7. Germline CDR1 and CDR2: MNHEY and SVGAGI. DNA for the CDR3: TGTGCCAGCAGTTACTCGAAACTAGCGGGGGCTTCCACAGATACGCAGTATTTT. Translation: CASSYSKLAGASTDTQYF.

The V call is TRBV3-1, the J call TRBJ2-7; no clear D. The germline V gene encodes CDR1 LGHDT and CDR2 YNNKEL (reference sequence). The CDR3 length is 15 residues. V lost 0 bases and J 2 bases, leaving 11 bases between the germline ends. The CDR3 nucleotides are TGTGCCAGCAGCCAAGATGCGGCAAGCGCCTACGAGCAGTACTTC. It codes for CASSQDAASAYEQYF.

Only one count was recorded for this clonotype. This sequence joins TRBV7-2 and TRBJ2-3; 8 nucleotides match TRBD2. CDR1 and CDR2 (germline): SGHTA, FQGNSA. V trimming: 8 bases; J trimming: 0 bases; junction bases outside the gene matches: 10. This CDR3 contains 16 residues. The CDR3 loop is CASGAGGPASTDTQYF. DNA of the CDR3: TGTGCCAGCGGCGCGGGGGGCCCGGCTAGCACAGATACGCAGTATTTT. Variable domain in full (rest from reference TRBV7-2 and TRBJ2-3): GAGVSQSPSNKVTEKGKDVELRCDPISGHTALYWYRQSLGQGLEFLIYFQGNSAPDKSGLPSDRFSAERTGGSVSTLTIQRTQQEDSAVYLCASGAGGPASTDTQYFGPGTRLTVL.

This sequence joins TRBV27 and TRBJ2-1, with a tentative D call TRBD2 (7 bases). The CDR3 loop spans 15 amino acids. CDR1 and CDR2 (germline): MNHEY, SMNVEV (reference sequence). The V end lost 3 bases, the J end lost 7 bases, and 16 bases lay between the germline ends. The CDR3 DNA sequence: TGTGCCAGCAGTTTCTCCCCCCGGGGGGCGAATGAGCAGTTCTTC. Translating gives CASSFSPRGANEQFF.

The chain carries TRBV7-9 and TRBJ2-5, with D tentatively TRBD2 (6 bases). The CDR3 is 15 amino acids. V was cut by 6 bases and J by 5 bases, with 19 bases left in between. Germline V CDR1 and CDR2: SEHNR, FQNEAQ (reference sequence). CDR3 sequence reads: CASSQSVGGKETQYF. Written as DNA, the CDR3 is TGTGCCAGCAGTCAATCGGTTGGGGGGAAGGAGACCCAGTACTTC.

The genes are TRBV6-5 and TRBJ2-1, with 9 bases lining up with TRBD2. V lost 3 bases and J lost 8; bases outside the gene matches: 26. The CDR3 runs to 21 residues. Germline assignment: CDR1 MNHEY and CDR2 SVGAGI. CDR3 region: CASSYVGWGAGGLDGVYEQFF. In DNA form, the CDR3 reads TGTGCCAGCAGTTATGTGGGTTGGGGAGCGGGGGGTTTAGACGGGGTATATGAGCAGTTCTTC.

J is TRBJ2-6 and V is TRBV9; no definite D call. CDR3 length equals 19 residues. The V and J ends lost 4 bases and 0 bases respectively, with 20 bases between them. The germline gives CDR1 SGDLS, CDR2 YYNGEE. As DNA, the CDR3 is TGTGCCAGCAGCAAACAATTACGGACGGAGAGCTCTGGGGCCAACGTCCTGACTTTC. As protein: CASSKQLRTESSGANVLTF.

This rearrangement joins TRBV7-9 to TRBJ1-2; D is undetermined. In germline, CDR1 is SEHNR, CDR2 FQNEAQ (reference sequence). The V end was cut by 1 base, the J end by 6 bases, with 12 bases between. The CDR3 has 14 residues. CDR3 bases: TGTGCCAGCAGCTTAGAGGGCCGGGCTGATGGCTACACCTTC. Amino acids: CASSLEGRADGYTF.

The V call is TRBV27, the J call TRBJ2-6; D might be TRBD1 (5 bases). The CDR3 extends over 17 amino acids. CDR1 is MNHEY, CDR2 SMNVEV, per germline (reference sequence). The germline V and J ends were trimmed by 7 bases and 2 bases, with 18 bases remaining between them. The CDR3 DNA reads TGTGCCAGCAAGATCGGGCAGGGTGGGACTGGGGCCAACGTCCTGACTTTC. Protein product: CASKIGQGGTGANVLTF.

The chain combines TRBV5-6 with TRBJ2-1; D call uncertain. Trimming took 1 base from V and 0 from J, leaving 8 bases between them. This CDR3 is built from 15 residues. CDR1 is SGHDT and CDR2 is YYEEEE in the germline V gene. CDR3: CASSLPTSSYNEQFF. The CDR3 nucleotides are TGTGCCAGCAGCTTGCCAACGAGCTCCTACAATGAGCAGTTCTTC.

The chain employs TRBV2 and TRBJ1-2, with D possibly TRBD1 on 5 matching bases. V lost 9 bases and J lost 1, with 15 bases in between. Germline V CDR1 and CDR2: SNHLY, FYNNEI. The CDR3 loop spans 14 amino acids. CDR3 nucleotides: TGTGCCAGTACACGGGACGAGGATAACTATGGCTACACCTTC. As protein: CASTRDEDNYGYTF.

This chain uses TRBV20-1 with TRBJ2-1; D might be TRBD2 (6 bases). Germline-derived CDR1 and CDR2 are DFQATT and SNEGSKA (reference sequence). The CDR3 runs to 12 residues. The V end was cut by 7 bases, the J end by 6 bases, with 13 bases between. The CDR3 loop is CSVTRDSNEQFF. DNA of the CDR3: TGCAGTGTAACCCGGGACTCCAATGAGCAGTTCTTC.

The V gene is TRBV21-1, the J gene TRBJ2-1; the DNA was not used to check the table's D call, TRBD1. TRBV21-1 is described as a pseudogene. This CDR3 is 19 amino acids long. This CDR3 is CASNEYRARRRGTYNEQFF. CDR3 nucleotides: TGTGCCAGCAACGAATACAGGGCTCGCCGCCGAGGCACCTACAATGAGCAGTTCTTC.

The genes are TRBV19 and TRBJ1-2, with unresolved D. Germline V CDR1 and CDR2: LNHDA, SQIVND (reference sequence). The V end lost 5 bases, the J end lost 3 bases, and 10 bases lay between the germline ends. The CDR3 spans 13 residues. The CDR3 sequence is CASSLKADYGYTF. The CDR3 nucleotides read TGTGCCAGTAGTTTAAAGGCAGACTATGGCTACACCTTC.

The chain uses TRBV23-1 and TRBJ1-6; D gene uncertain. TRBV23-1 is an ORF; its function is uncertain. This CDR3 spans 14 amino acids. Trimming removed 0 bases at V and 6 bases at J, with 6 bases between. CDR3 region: CASSQSGCNSPLHF. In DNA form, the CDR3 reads TGCGCCAGCAGTCAATCCGGGTGTAATTCACCCCTCCACTTT.

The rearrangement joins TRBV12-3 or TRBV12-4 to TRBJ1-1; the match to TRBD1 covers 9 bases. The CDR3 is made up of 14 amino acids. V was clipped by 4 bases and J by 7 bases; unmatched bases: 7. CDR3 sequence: CASSSQQGAGEAFF. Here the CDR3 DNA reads TGTGCCAGCAGTTCTCAACAGGGGGCGGGTGAAGCTTTCTTT.

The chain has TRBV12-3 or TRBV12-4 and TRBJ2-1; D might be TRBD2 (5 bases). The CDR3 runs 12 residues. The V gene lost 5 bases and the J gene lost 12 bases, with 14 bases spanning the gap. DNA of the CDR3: TGTGCCAGCAGTCCCGGGGTCTATGGGCAGTTCTTC. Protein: CASSPGVYGQFF.

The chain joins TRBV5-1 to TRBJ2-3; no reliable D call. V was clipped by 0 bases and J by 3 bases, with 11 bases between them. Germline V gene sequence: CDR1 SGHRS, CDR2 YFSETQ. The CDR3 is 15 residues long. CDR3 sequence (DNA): TGCGCCAGCAGCTTGGTGCAGGCCCAGACAGATACGCAGTATTTT. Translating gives CASSLVQAQTDTQYF.

The CDR3 DNA reads TGTGCCAGTAGTTCCTGGGGGAGGAACACTGAAGCTTTCTTT. Protein sequence: CASSSWGRNTEAFF. The genes are TRBV19 and TRBJ1-1; perhaps TRBD1 as D (5 bases). V gave up 5 bases and J gave up 1 base, with 11 bases separating them. The germline CDR1 and CDR2 sequences are LNHDA and SQIVND (reference sequence). The CDR3 covers 14 residues.

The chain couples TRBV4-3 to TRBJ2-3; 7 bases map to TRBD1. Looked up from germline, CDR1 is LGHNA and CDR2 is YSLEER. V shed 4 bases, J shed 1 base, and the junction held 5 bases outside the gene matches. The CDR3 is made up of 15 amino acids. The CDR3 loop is CASSPRQGGTDTQYF. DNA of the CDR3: TGCGCCAGCAGCCCGAGACAGGGAGGCACAGATACGCAGTATTTT.

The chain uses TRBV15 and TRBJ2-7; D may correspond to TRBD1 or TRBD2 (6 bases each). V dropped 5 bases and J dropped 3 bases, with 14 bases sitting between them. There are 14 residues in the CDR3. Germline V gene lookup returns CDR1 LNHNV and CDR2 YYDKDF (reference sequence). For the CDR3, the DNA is TGTGCCACCAGCCCGAGGGGGGTTAACTACGAGCAGTACTTC. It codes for CATSPRGVNYEQYF.

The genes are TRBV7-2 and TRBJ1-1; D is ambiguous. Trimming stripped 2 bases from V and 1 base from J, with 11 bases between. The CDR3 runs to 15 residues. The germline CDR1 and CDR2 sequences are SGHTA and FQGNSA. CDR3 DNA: TGTGCCAGCAGCTTATCCCCCAGCGAGAACACTGAAGCTTTCTTT. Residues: CASSLSPSENTEAFF.